The rows below give T cell receptor beta chains drawn from one sample of a study of OX40 agonist ivuxolimab in advanced cancers. Repertoires were generated with immunoSEQ multiplex PCR, while TCRdb's copy carries only in-frame clones and drops some. The sample lists more than 45,000 clones, less than 85% occurring once. The material was CD4+ or CD8+ T cells sorted from blood, obtained in a trial of the OX40 agonist ivuxolimab. Source of these receptors: an adult with an advanced solid tumor such as melanoma, head and neck, liver or kidney cancer. Each CDR3 is given with its conserved first and last residue. A D gene is named only where the DNA matches it firmly. Clone size is given for some rows only: seen once, a few or many times, or a class if the clone is expanded.

CDR3aa: CASSASGTGTGYTF
CDR3nt: TGCGCCAGCAGCGCATCCGGGACAGGGACTGGCTACACCTTC
v_gene: TRBV5-1
d_gene: TRBD1
abundance: -
j_gene: TRBJ1-2

CDR3aa: CASSGKIEAFF
CDR3nt: TGCGCCAGCAGTGGGAAAATTGAAGCTTTCTTT
v_gene: TRBV10-2
d_gene: -
abundance: -
j_gene: TRBJ1-1

CDR3aa: CASSIPIVTGTYGYTF
CDR3nt: TGTGCCAGTAGTATACCAATCGTCACAGGCACCTATGGCTACACCTTC
v_gene: TRBV19
d_gene: -
abundance: -
j_gene: TRBJ1-2

CDR3aa: CASSFRGPRGNYGYTF
CDR3nt: TGTGCCAGCAGTTTTAGAGGACCCCGAGGCAACTATGGCTACACCTTC
v_gene: TRBV28
d_gene: -
abundance: -
j_gene: TRBJ1-2

CDR3aa: CASSRRGGSNTGELFF
CDR3nt: TGTGCCAGCAGCCGGAGGGGGGGATCGAACACCGGGGAGCTGTTTTTT
v_gene: TRBV7-2
d_gene: -
abundance: -
j_gene: TRBJ2-2

CDR3aa: CASSYGSGIYNEQFF
CDR3nt: TGTGCCAGCAGTTACGGTAGCGGGATCTACAATGAGCAGTTCTTC
v_gene: TRBV6-5
d_gene: TRBD2
abundance: -
j_gene: TRBJ2-1

CDR3aa: CASSPPTRGGITDTQYF
CDR3nt: TGTGCCAGCAGCCCTCCCACCCGAGGCGGGATAACAGATACGCAGTATTTT
v_gene: TRBV5-4
d_gene: -
abundance: once
j_gene: TRBJ2-3

CDR3aa: CASSIGPPGTGYIYNEQFF
CDR3nt: TGTGCCAGTAGTATAGGCCCTCCCGGGACAGGGTATATCTACAATGAGCAGTTCTTC
v_gene: TRBV19
d_gene: TRBD1
abundance: once
j_gene: TRBJ2-1

CDR3aa: CASSSTGLIQPQHF
CDR3nt: TGTGCCAGCAGTTCGACAGGGTTGATTCAGCCCCAGCATTTT
v_gene: TRBV28
d_gene: TRBD1
abundance: -
j_gene: TRBJ1-5

CDR3aa: CASSAKGPGGGQYF
CDR3nt: TGTGCCAGCAGCGCCAAGGGCCCAGGGGGAGGCCAGTACTTC
v_gene: TRBV11-3
d_gene: -
abundance: -
j_gene: TRBJ2-5

CDR3aa: CASRQTTGSGYGYTF
CDR3nt: TGTGCCAGCAGGCAAACTACAGGGTCGGGCTATGGCTACACCTTC
v_gene: TRBV7-6
d_gene: -
abundance: -
j_gene: TRBJ1-2